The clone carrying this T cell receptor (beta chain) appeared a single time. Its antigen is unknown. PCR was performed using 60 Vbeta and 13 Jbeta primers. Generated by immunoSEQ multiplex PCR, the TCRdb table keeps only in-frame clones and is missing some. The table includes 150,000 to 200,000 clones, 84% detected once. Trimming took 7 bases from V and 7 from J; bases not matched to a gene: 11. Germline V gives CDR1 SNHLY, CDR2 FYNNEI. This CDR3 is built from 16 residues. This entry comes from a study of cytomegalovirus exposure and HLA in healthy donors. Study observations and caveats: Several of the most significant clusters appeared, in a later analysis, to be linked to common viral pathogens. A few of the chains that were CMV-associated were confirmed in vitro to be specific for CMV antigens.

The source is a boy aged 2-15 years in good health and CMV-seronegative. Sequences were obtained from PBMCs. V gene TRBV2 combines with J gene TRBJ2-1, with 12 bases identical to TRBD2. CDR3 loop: CASNQELAGGGNEQFF. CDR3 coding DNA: TGTGCCAGCAATCAAGAGCTAGCGGGAGGGGGGAATGAGCAGTTCTTC.